This T cell receptor (beta chain) was identified in a study of blood T cell repertoires in COVID-19. Participants, roughly 18 to 89 years old, spanned approximately 25 US areas. Allocation to cohorts depended on clinical history reported by the participants. Trimming stripped 8 bases from V and 8 bases from J, with 21 bases between. CDR1 is MNHEY, CDR2 SVGAGI, per germline. The CDR3 runs to 14 residues. This clone was seen a few times. TCRdb's table, derived via immunoSEQ multiplex PCR, lists solely in-frame clones and lacks some. The sample lists a few hundred thousand clones, about nine tenths occurring once.

The V gene is TRBV6-5, the J gene TRBJ1-2, with D maybe TRBD1 (6 bases). This sequence originates from a middle-aged woman with acute COVID-19. Sequencing was done on a sample of PBMCs or T cells enriched from blood (not recorded which). The CDR3 DNA reads TGTGCCAGCGGACGGCTACAGGGCGATCAAGGCTACACCTTC. Protein: CASGRLQGDQGYTF.